These 5 T cell receptor beta chains were all obtained from the same sample, sequenced in a study of blood T cells in healthy people across ages (dated by TCRdb to about 2015). Receptor libraries were prepared by 5' RACE. The reads were generated on an Illumina HiSeq 2500. A second roughly 7 to 12 cycle PCR used a sample-barcoded 5' primer and a J-beta primer mix. TCRdb reanalyzed the raw reads on its own, using fastp at Q25 for trimming and MiXCR for clone calling, and kept in-frame beta chains. One record per CDR3 amino acid sequence lists the most common genes and DNA. The sample table shows roughly 1.5 million distinct CDR3 sequences, and roughly 43% are seen once. The leading ten clones occupy more than 4% of the sample. What was sequenced was blood. These receptors originate from a woman in her late teens or twenties in good health.

The gene calls are TRBV12-5 and TRBJ2-2, with 7 nucleotides matching TRBD1. Germline-derived CDR1 and CDR2 are LGHNT and FRNRAP. The junction had 4 bases not matched to a gene; V was cut back by 3 bases and J by 3 bases. This CDR3 is built from 15 residues. CDR3 protein: CASGFRTGYTGELFF. The CDR3 nucleotides are TGTGCTAGTGGTTTCCGGACAGGATACACCGGGGAGCTGTTTTTT.

A few counts support this clonotype. The chain uses TRBV6-1 and TRBJ1-4, with 8 bases identical to TRBD1. V gave up 8 bases and J gave up 7 bases; unmatched junction bases: 9. The germline CDR1 and CDR2 sequences are MNHNS and SASEGT. This CDR3 contains 14 residues. The CDR3 sequence: CASRTGGIGEKLFF. In DNA form, the CDR3 reads TGTGCCAGCCGTACAGGGGGAATAGGTGAAAAACTGTTTTTT.

The J gene is TRBJ1-2, the V gene TRBV12-3 or TRBV12-4, with D unclear. The CDR3 is 14 residues long. V was clipped by 2 bases and J by 3 bases, with 10 bases between them. CDR3 protein: CASSLNPVYYGYTF. Here the CDR3 DNA reads TGTGCCAGCAGTTTAAACCCAGTCTACTATGGCTACACCTTC.

The rearrangement uses TRBV27 and TRBJ2-7; 10 nucleotides match TRBD1. CDR1 is MNHEY, CDR2 SMNVEV, per germline (reference sequence). Unmatched junction bases numbered 7, after V lost 2 bases and J lost 3 bases. The CDR3 has 16 amino acids. The CDR3 region is CASSLVGTGESYEQYF. CDR3 in DNA: TGTGCCAGCAGTTTAGTTGGGACAGGGGAAAGCTACGAGCAGTACTTC.

This clonotype occurred many times. J is TRBJ1-5 and V is TRBV27; D unclear. The CDR3 contains 13 residues. Germline CDR1 is MNHEY and CDR2 is SMNVEV (reference sequence). The ends were cut back, 3 bases at V and 7 bases at J, with 10 bases in the middle. In nucleotides, the CDR3 is TGTGCCAGCAGTTTCGGGGAAGGGCAGCCCCAGCATTTT. Its protein product is CASSFGEGQPQHF.